This T cell receptor beta chain comes out of a study of blood T cell repertoires in COVID-19. In the study overall: From the United States, Italy and Spain came samples of acute and convalescent COVID-19. Nucleic acid was either cDNA or gDNA, and it came from T cells, B-cell-depleted T cells, or PBMCs.

Original methodology: Nucleated cell number was recorded as an estimate derived from reference gene primer amplification. TCRdb's copy holds only in-frame clones and misses some; the assay was immunoSEQ multiplex PCR. From that table come the V and J calls and clone size; the DNA was used to work out D and trimming. The sample consists of 11,000 to 15,000 clones, about 83% of them appearing once. The germline V gene encodes CDR1 LNHDA and CDR2 SQIVND (reference sequence). The CDR3 spans 18 residues. The V and J ends lost 2 bases and 5 bases respectively, with 21 bases between them. The sequenced material came from peripheral blood. This sequence originates from an older woman with acute or convalescent COVID-19. This chain uses TRBV19 with TRBJ2-2; D is possibly TRBD2 (6 bases). CDR3 in DNA: TGTGCCAGTAGTATATTTTTTGGGGGAGGATTGGAGACCGGGGAGCTGTTTTTT. This codes for CASSIFFGGGLETGELFF.